This T cell receptor (beta chain) was documented in a study of molecular identifiers for immune sequencing clone quantification. Study-wide results and caveats: Jurkat TCR RNA that was spiked in from one cell was reportedly detectable among one million naive cells.

A word on this clonotype: Its target is not known. A read error is possible here, since a much larger clone lies one base away.

TCRdb itself ran the PCR reads through MiXCR, one entry per CDR3 protein. The data show 350,000 or so distinct CDR3 sequences, with 20% to 25% seen just once and approximately 0.8% held by the top ten. Germline CDR1 reads LNHNV; CDR2 reads YYDKDF (reference sequence). This CDR3 region has 16 residues. V trimming: 2 bases; J trimming: 3 bases; junction bases outside the gene matches: 7. Sorting captured naive CD8 T cells as CD8+CD4-CCR7+CD45RA+. The sequence derives from a human donor in good health. Some libraries in this study had Jurkat cell RNA spiked in. Sequenced: naive CD8+ T cells from blood, with Jurkat cell RNA spiked in. Subset indicated: FACS-sorted CD8+CD4-CCR7+CD45RA+ naive T cells. V usage is TRBV15 and J usage is TRBJ2-7; 10 nucleotides agree with TRBD1. CDR3 coding DNA: TGTGCCACCAGCAGACCCCCCGGGACAGGGGACTACGAGCAGTACTTC. Its translation is CATSRPPGTGDYEQYF.